This T cell receptor (beta chain) was recovered during a study of human T cells and chemical hapten exposure. Study-wide results and limits: Among expanded TCRs, significantly more large CDR3 similarity clusters formed than among controls.

This clonotype was observed many times. Its antigen is unidentified. Trimming removed 1 base at V and 8 bases at J, with 14 bases between. The CDR3 has 14 amino acids. In the library, unique molecular identifiers were attached to individual cDNA molecules. TCRdb re-derived calls from the RACE reads in MiXCR, one entry per CDR3 protein. The repertoire includes approximately 68,000 distinct CDR3 sequences, 8.5% of them detected once, and around 3% sits in the top ten. Time point given: patch test 2, 6 weeks after DPC sensitization. Treatment given: therapeutic diphenylcyclopropenone sensitization with weekly scalp DPC.

This chain uses TRBV12-3 or TRBV12-4 with TRBJ1-2; D is uncertain. The clonotype originates from a woman between 50 and 59 years old with alopecia areata. Some clones in this sample may be carry-over from other donors' samples. The sample here was whole blood, taken in connection with sensitization to the hapten diphenylcyclopropenone (DPC). This chain's CDR3 is CASSLELYLRGYTF. The CDR3 DNA is TGTGCCAGCAGTTTAGAATTGTATCTTCGGGGCTACACCTTC.